Listed here is a single TCR beta chain. As yet, its antigen is unknown. Noted treatment: approximately nine-day PBMC culture with coronavirus spike peptide pools or control peptides (ViraFEST assay). Trimming took 5 bases from V and 8 from J, leaving 24 bases between them. The CDR3 totals 16 residues. The germline V gene has CDR1 SGHTA and CDR2 FQGNSA. These data are taken from a study of vaccination and CD4 T cells after COVID-19. The Oncomine TCR Beta short-read assay was applied to DNA of cultured CD4+ T cells. TCRdb reprocessed the PCR reads with MiXCR, giving one entry per CDR3 protein. The table includes 15,000 or so distinct CDR3 sequences, roughly 52% detected once.

Sequenced material: CD4+ T cells from blood, cultured in vitro. This clonotype originated in a human donor who had recovered from COVID-19. The chain employs TRBV7-2 and TRBJ1-2; D not resolved. The CDR3 is CASSPLLIGIGRGYTF. As DNA, the CDR3 is TGTGCCAGCAGCCCGCTGTTAATAGGAATCGGAAGGGGCTACACCTTC.